Below are 6 T cell receptor beta chains sequenced from a single sample in a study of T cells after posttransplantation cyclophosphamide. A marrow graft followed busulfan-fludarabine conditioning, with cyclophosphamide on days +3 and +4. The repertoire was sequenced with immunoSEQ multiplex PCR; TCRdb's copy has only in-frame clones and lacks some. The sample yields over 15,000 clones, without any singletons. This sample comprised PBMCs, obtained after allogeneic stem cell transplant with posttransplant cyclophosphamide. The receptors here all came from a female patient aged 25-40 years who received an allogeneic stem cell transplant from a related donor, was CMV-positive, and had no GVHD. The T cells may partly be graft donor cells.

Ten or more counts support this clone. The chain recombines TRBV2 with TRBJ2-3; 8 positions agree with TRBD2. The V and J ends lost 4 bases and 4 bases, in that order; junction bases with no gene match: 7. Looked up from germline, CDR1 is SNHLY and CDR2 is FYNNEI. The CDR3 is 15 residues long. The CDR3 reads CASSVILGRADTQYF. CDR3 nucleotides: TGTGCCAGCAGTGTGATCCTCGGGAGGGCAGATACGCAGTATTTT.

This clone has a count of ten or more. The chain carries TRBV28 and TRBJ2-7; perhaps TRBD2 as D (6 bases). In germline, CDR1 is MDHEN, CDR2 SYDVKM. V was clipped by 7 bases and J by 5 bases, with 9 bases between them. The CDR3 loop spans 11 amino acids. The CDR3 protein is CASKGGNEQYF. As DNA, the CDR3 is TGTGCCAGCAAGGGCGGGAACGAGCAGTACTTC.

This clone showed up many times. This sequence joins TRBV5-1 and TRBJ1-1, with D perhaps TRBD1 (6 bases). The CDR3 is 14 residues long. The V end lost 3 bases, the J end lost 0 bases, and 9 bases lay between the germline ends. Germline V gene lookup returns CDR1 SGHRS and CDR2 YFSETQ. The CDR3 here is CASSSGTLNTEAFF. The CDR3 DNA follows: TGCGCCAGCAGCTCCGGGACACTGAACACTGAAGCTTTCTTT.

This clone was recorded at least ten times. CDR3 nucleotides: TGCGCCAGCAGCTCCCGGACTAGTGACGAGCAGTACTTC. Its protein is CASSSRTSDEQYF. The rearrangement links TRBV5-1 to TRBJ2-7; TRBD2 matches 7 bases. Trimming removed 3 bases from V and 5 bases from J; junction bases left unmatched: 5. Germline CDR1 SGHRS, CDR2 YFSETQ. This CDR3 is 13 amino acids long.

This clone has ten or more counts. V gene TRBV28 combines with J gene TRBJ2-5; 7 bases agree with TRBD1. The germline V gene has CDR1 MDHEN and CDR2 SYDVKM. The CDR3 is 14 amino acids. The ends lost 8 bases at V and 3 bases at J; junction bases unmatched: 9. The CDR3 loop reads CASYLQGLEETQYF. CDR3 coding DNA: TGTGCCAGCTACTTACAGGGGTTGGAAGAGACCCAGTACTTC.

Many counts were recorded for this clone. The gene calls are TRBV5-1 and TRBJ1-3; 7 nucleotides align to TRBD1. This CDR3 has 19 residues. Germline lookup yields CDR1 SGHRS and CDR2 YFSETQ. The trim removed 2 bases at V and 2 bases at J, leaving 16 bases unmatched. In nucleotides, the CDR3 is TGCGCCAGCAGCTTTGTAGCCCCGGGACAGCTGGCGACTGGAAACACCATATATTTT. This codes for CASSFVAPGQLATGNTIYF.